This TCR beta chain was recorded in a study of spatial heterogeneity in lung cancer. Study-wide results and caveats: Higher tumor mutation counts went along with higher counts of expanded intratumoral alpha and beta TCRs.

In its sample, this clonotype ranks as medium-sized. The antigen is not known. This beta chain came through as a stray read in a library set up for alpha chains, and its size says little. Time point defined: sample taken at primary tumor resection. One entry per CDR3 protein, called by TCRdb with MiXCR from the 5' RACE reads. The sample has about 2,200 distinct CDR3 sequences; 35% to 40% are singletons. This TCR was sampled from a male donor with early-stage non-small cell lung cancer. Specimen: lung tumor tissue, collected at surgery.

The CDR3 spells CSARLAGLPQDEQFF. CDR3 bases: TGCAGTGCTAGGCTAGCGGGATTACCTCAAGATGAGCAGTTCTTC. The J gene is TRBJ2-1, the V gene TRBV20-1; 9 nucleotides line up with TRBD2. This CDR3 contains 15 residues. Trimming cost V 3 bases and J 8 bases; bases outside gene matches: 11. Germline CDR1 DFQATT, CDR2 SNEGSKA (reference sequence).